This paragraph reports one T cell receptor (beta chain). This sample was included in a study of blood T cell repertoires in COVID-19. Study overall: Researchers got acute and convalescent COVID-19 samples from the United States, Italy and Spain. The analysed material was cDNA or gDNA that came from T cells, B-cell-depleted T cells, or PBMCs.

J gave up 8 bases and V 4 bases, and 9 bases lay outside the gene matches. The CDR3 is 14 amino acids. Germline V gives CDR1 SGHNT, CDR2 YYREEE (reference sequence). Per the authors' pipeline: Amplification of reference gene primers provided the estimated nucleated cell counts. Sequencing was performed with immunoSEQ multiplex PCR; in TCRdb, only in-frame clones are kept and a portion is missing. V and J calls plus clone size are reproduced from that table; the DNA served to infer D and trimming. This table has about 190,000 clones, 75% to 90% appearing once. The sequenced sample consisted of peripheral blood. The rearrangement links TRBV5-4 to TRBJ1-2, with TRBD1 identical over 9 bases. The source is a woman aged 40-49 years with acute or convalescent COVID-19. The CDR3 is CASSPTDRGKGYTF. In nucleotides, the CDR3 is TGTGCCAGCAGCCCGACGGACAGGGGAAAAGGCTACACCTTC.